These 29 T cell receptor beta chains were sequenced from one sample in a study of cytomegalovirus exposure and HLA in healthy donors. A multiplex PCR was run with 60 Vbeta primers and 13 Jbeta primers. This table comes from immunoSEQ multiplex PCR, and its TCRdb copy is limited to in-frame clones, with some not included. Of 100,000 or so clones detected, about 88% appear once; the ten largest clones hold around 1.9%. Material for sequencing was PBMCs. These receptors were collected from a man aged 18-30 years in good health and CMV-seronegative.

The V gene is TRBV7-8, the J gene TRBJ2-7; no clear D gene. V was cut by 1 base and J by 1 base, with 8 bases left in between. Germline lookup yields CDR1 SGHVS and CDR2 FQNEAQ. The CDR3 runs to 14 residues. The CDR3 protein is CASSLVAGSYEQYF. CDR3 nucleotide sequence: TGTGCCAGCAGCTTAGTAGCCGGTTCCTACGAGCAGTACTTC.

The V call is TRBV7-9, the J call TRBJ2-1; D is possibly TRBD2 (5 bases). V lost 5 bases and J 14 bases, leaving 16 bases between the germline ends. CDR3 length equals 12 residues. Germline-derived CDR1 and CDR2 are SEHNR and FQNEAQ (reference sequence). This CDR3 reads CASSPRREGEFF. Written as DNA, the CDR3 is TGTGCCAGCAGCCCCCGTCGTGAGGGAGAGTTCTTC.

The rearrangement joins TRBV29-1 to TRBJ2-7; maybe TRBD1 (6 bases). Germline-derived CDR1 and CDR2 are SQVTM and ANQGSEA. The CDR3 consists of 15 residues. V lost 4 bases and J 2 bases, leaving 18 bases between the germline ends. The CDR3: CSVGGTQGATYEQYF. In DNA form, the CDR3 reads TGCAGCGTTGGGGGGACACAGGGCGCAACCTACGAGCAGTACTTC.

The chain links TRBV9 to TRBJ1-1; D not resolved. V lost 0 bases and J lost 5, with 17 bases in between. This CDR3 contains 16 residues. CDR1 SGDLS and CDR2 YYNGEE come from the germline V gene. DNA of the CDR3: TGTGCCAGCAGCGTAGTCTCTGGTTACAGCAGGACTGAAGCTTTCTTT. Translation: CASSVVSGYSRTEAFF.

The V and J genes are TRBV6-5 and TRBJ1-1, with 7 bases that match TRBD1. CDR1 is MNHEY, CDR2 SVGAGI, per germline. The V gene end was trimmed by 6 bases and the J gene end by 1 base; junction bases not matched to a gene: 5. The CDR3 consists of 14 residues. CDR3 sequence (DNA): TGTGCCAGCAGAGCACAGGGGAGGAACACTGAAGCTTTCTTT. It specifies CASRAQGRNTEAFF.

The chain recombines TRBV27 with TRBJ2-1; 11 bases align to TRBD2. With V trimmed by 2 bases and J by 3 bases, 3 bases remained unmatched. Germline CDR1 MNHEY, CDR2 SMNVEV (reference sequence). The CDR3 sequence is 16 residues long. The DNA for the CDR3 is TGTGCCAGCAGTTTAATAGCGGGAGGGTTCTACAATGAGCAGTTCTTC. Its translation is CASSLIAGGFYNEQFF.

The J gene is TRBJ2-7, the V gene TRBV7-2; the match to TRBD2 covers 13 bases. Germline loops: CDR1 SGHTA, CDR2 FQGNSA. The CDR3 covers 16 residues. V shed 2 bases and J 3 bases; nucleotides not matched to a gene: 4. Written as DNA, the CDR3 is TGTGCCAGCAGCTTATGGGGGACTAGCGGGGACTACGAGCAGTACTTC. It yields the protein CASSLWGTSGDYEQYF.

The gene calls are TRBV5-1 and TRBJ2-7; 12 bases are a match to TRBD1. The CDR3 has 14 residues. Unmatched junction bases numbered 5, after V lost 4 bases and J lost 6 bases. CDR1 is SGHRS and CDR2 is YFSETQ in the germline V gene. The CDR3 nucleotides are TGCGCCAGCAGCCTACCGGGACAGGGGGCCGAGCAGTACTTC. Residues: CASSLPGQGAEQYF.

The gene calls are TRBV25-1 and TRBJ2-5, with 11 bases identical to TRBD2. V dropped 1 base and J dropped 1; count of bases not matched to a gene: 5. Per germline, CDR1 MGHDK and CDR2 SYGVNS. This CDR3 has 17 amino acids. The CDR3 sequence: CASSEFQLAGAQETQYF. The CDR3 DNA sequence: TGTGCCAGCAGTGAATTTCAACTAGCGGGAGCCCAAGAGACCCAGTACTTC.

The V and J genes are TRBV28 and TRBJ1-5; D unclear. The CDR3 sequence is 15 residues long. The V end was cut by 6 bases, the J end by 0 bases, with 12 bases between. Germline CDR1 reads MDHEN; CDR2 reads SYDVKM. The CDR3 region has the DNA TGTGCCAGCAGGCCGAGAGACTCTAGCAATCAGCCCCAGCATTTT. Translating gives CASRPRDSSNQPQHF.

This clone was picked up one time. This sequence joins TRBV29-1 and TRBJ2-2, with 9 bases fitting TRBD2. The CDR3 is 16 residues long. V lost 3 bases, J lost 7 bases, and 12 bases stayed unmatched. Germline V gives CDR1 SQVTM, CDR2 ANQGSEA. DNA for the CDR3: TGCAGCGTTGAGGCCCGCGGGAGGGCCGGGAACGGGGAGCTGTTTTTT. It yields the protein CSVEARGRAGNGELFF.

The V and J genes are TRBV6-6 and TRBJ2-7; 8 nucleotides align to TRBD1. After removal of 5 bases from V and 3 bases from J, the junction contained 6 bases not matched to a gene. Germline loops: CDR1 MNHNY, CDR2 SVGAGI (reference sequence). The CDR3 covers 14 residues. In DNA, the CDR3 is TGTGCCAGCAGTCACGCGGACAGGGACTACGAGCAGTACTTC. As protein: CASSHADRDYEQYF.

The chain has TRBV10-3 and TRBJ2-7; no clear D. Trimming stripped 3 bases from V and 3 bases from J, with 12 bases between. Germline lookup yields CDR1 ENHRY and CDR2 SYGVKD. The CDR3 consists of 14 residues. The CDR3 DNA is TGTGCCATCAGTGACCCCAACTTCGGCTACGAGCAGTACTTC. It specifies CAISDPNFGYEQYF.

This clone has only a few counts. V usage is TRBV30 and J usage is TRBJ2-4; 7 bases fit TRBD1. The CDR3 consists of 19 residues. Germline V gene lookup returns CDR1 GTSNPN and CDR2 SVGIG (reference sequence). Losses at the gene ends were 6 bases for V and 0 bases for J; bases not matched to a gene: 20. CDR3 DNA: TGTGCCTGCTATATTACGGGACAGACCTCTAAAATAGCCAAAAACATTCAGTACTTC. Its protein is CACYITGQTSKIAKNIQYF.

The CDR3 here is CASVRGQIYEQYF. DNA of the CDR3: TGTGCCAGCGTAAGGGGGCAAATCTACGAGCAGTACTTC. The chain combines TRBV6-1 with TRBJ2-7, with 7 bases fitting TRBD1. Germline-derived CDR1 and CDR2 are MNHNS and SASEGT. J was trimmed by 3 bases and V by 8 bases; bases with no gene match: 7. The CDR3 covers 13 residues.

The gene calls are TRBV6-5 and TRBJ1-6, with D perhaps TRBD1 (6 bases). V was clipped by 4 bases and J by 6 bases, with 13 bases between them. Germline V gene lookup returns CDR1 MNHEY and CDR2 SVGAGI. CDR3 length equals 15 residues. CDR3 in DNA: TGTGCCAGCAGTTCCCGGACAGTTGCTAATTCACCCCTCCACTTT. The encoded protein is CASSSRTVANSPLHF.

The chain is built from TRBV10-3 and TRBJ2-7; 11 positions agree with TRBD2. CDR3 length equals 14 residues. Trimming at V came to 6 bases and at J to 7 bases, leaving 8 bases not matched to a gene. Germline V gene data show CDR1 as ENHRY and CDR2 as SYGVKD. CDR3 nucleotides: TGTGCCATCAGCCAGCTAGCGGGAGGTGGTGAGCAGTACTTC. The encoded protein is CAISQLAGGGEQYF.

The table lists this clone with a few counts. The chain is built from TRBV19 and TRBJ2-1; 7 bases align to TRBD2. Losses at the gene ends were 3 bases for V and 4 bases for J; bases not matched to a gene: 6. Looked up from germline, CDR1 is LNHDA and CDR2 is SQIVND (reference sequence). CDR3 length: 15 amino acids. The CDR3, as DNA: TGTGCCAGTAGTATTTCGGGAGGCCCATACAATGAGCAGTTCTTC. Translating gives CASSISGGPYNEQFF. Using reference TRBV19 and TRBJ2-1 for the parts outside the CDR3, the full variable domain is DGGITQSPKYLFRKEGQNVTLSCEQNLNHDAMYWYRQDPGQGLRLIYYSQIVNDFQKGDIAEGYSVSREKKESFPLTVTSAQKNPTAFYLCASSISGGPYNEQFFGPGTRLTVL.

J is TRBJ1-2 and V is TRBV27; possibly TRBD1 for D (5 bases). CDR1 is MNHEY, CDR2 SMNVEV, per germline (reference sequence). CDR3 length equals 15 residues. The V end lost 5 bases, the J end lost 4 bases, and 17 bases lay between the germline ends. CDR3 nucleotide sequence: TGTGCCAGCAGTATTGGGCGGACGGGGGGCTATGGCTACACCTTC. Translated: CASSIGRTGGYGYTF.

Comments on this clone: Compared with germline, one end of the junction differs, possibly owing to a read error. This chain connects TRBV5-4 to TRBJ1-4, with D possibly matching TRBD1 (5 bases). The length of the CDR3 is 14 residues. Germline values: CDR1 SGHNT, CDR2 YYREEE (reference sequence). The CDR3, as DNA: TGTGCCAGCAGCCCGGAAGGTGGGGCAGACCCGAAATCGTTT. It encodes CASSPEGGADPKSF.

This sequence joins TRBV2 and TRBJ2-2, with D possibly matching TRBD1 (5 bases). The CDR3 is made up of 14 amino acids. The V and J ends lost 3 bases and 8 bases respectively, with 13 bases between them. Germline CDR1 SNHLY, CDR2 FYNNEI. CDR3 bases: TGTGCCAGCAGTGAGCAGGGTTTCGGTGGGGAGCTGTTTTTT. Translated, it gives CASSEQGFGGELFF.

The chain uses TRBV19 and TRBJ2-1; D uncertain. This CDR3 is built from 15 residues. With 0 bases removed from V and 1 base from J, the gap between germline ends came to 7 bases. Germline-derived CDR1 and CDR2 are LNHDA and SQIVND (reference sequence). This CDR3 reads CASSIDGQSYNEQFF. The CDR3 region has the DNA TGTGCCAGTAGTATAGATGGCCAGTCCTACAATGAGCAGTTCTTC.

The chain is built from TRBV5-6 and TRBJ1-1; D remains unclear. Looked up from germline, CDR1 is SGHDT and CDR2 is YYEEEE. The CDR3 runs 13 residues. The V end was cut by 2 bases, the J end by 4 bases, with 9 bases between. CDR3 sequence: CASSFPPSTEAFF. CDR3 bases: TGTGCCAGCAGCTTCCCACCCAGCACTGAAGCTTTCTTT.

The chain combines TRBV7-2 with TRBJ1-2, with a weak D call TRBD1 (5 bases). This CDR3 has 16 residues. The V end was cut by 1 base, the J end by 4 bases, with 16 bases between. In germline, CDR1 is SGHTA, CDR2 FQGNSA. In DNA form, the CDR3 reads TGTGCCAGCAGCTTAGACAATACCAGGGCCCCCTATGGCTACACCTTC. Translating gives CASSLDNTRAPYGYTF.

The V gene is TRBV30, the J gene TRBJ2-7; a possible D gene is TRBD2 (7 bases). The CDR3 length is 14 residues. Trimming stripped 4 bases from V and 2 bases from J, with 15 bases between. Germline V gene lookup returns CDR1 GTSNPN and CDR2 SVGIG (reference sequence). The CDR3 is CAWKGGTETYEQYF. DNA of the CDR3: TGTGCCTGGAAGGGGGGGACGGAGACCTACGAGCAGTACTTC.

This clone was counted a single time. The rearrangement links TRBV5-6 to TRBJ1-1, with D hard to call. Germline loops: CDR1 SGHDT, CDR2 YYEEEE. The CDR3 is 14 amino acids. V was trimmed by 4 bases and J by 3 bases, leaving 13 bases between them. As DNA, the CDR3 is TGTGCCAGCAGCGATTACTTGAGGGACACTGAAGCTTTCTTT. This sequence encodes CASSDYLRDTEAFF. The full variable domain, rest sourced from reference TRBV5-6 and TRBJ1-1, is DAGVTQSPTHLIKTRGQQVTLRCSPKSGHDTVSWYQQALGQGPQFIFQYYEEEERQRGNFPDRFSGHQFPNYSSELNVNALLLGDSALYLCASSDYLRDTEAFFGQGTRLTVV.

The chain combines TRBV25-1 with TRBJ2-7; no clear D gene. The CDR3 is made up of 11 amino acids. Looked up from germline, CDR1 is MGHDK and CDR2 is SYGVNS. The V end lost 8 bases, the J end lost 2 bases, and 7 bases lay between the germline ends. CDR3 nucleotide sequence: TGTGCCAGCCGACTCACCTACGAGCAGTACTTC. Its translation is CASRLTYEQYF.

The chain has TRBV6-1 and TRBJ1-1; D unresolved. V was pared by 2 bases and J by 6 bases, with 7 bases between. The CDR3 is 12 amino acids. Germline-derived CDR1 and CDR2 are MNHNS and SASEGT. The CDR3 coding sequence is TGTGCCAGCAGTGAAAGTGGGCCTGAAGCTTTCTTT. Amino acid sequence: CASSESGPEAFF.

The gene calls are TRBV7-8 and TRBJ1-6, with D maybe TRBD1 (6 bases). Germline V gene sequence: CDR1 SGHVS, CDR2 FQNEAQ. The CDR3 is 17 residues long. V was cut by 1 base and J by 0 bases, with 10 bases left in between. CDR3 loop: CASSLEGGSSYNSPLHF. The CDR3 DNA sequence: TGTGCCAGCAGCTTAGAGGGGGGGAGCTCCTATAATTCACCCCTCCACTTT. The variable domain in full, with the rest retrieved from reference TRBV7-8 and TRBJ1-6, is GAGVSQSPRYKVAKRGQDVALRCDPISGHVSLFWYQQALGQGPEFLTYFQNEAQLDKSGLPSDRFFAERPEGSVSTLKIQRTQQEDSAVYLCASSLEGGSSYNSPLHFGNGTRLTVT.